A selection of T cell receptor beta chains follows, all from one sample in a study of blood T cell repertoires in COVID-19. TCRdb's table, derived via immunoSEQ multiplex PCR, lists solely in-frame clones and lacks some. The table has 450,000 to 500,000 clones, approximately 86% seen once. Sequencing was carried out using PBMCs or T cells enriched from blood (not recorded which). The receptors derive from a young woman who had recovered from COVID-19. Each CDR3 is given with its conserved first and last residue.

J gene: TRBJ1-5; V gene: TRBV25-1; CDR3 protein: CASSESRGQEWPQHF
J gene: TRBJ1-5; V gene: TRBV6-2/TRBV6-3; CDR3 protein: CASSFTYQPQHF
J gene: TRBJ2-7; V gene: TRBV5-1; CDR3 protein: CASSFEWEQDEQYF
J gene: TRBJ2-3; V gene: TRBV25-1; CDR3 protein: CASSPRGLAGDTQYF
J gene: TRBJ1-4; V gene: TRBV9; CDR3 protein: CASSARTEENEKLFF
J gene: TRBJ1-2; V gene: TRBV19; CDR3 protein: CASSTGTGFYTF
J gene: TRBJ1-1; V gene: TRBV3-1/TRBV3-2; CDR3 protein: CASSPSSNTEAFF
J gene: TRBJ1-1; V gene: TRBV7-8; CDR3 protein: CASSLAGGIENTEAFF
J gene: TRBJ1-6; V gene: TRBV4-2; CDR3 protein: CASSPGVQTPLHF
J gene: TRBJ2-1; V gene: TRBV2; CDR3 protein: CASQRVSSYNEQFF
J gene: TRBJ2-3; V gene: TRBV4-1; CDR3 protein: CASSPLGSTDTQYF
J gene: TRBJ1-4; V gene: TRBV2; CDR3 protein: CASRRPGEKLFF
J gene: TRBJ2-2; V gene: TRBV30; CDR3 protein: CAWTGTGNTGELFF